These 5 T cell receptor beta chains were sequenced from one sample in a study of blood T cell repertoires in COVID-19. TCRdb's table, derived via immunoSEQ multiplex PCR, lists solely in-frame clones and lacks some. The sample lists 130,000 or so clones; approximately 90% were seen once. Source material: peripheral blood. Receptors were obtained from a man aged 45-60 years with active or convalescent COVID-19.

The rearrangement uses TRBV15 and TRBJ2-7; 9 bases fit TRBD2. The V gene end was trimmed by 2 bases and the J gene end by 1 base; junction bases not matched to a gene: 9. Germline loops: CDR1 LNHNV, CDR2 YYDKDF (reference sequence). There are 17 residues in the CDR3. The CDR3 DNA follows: TGTGCCACCAGCAGATCCACTATAGCGGGAGAATCCTACGAGCAGTACTTC. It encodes CATSRSTIAGESYEQYF.

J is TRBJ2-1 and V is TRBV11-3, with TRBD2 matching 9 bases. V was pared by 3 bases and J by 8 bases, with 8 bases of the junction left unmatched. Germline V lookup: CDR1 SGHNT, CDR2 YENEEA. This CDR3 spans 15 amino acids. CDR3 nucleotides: TGTGCCAGCAGCTTGGTGGGTAGCGGGGGCTATGAGCAGTTCTTC. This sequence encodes CASSLVGSGGYEQFF.

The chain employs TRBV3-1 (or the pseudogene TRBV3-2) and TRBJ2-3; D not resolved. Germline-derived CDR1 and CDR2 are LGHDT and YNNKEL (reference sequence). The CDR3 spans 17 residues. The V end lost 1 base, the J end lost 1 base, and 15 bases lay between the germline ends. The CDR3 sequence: CASSQALATTGTDTQYF. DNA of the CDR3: TGTGCCAGCAGCCAAGCCCTGGCTACAACAGGCACAGATACGCAGTATTTT.

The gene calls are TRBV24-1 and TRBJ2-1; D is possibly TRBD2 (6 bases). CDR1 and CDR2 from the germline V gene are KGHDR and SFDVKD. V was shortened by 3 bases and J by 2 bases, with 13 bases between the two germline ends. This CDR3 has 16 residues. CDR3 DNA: TGTGCCACCAGTGATATAGTGGGAGGAGCCTACAATGAGCAGTTCTTC. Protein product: CATSDIVGGAYNEQFF.

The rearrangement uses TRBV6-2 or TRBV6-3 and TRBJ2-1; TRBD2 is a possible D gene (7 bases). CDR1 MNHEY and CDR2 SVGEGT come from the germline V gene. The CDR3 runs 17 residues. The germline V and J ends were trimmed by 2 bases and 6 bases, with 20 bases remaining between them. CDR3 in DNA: TGTGCCAGCAGTTACCCTAGACGGTTAAGGGGGGGCAATGAGCAGTTCTTC. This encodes CASSYPRRLRGGNEQFF.